What follows are 11 T cell receptor beta chains derived from one specimen sequenced in a study of CD8+CD57+ T cells in acquired aplastic anemia. Genomic DNA served as template for TCR beta VDJ and CDR3 profiling. TCRdb fed the reads into MiXCR, producing one record per CDR3 protein. The sample shows some 180,000 distinct CDR3 sequences, roughly 60% of them seen only once. For sequencing, patients were chosen who had shown expansion of CD8+CD57+ cells by flow cytometry. The source material was sorted CD4+, CD8+, or CD8+CD57+ T cells (not recorded which) from PBMCs. The receptors derive from a human donor with aplastic anemia.

As for this clonotype: This sequence may be a read error, since a much larger clone differs from it by one base. The chain combines TRBV19 with TRBJ1-2; a possible D gene is TRBD1 (5 bases). The CDR3 runs 16 residues. CDR1 and CDR2 from the germline V gene are LNHDA and SQIVND (reference sequence). The CDR3 reads CASLPWGNGANHGYTF. The CDR3 nucleotides are TGTGCCAGCCTCCCCTGGGGGAATGGAGCTAACCATGGCTACACCTTC.

This clonotype was found many times. The chain links TRBV15 to TRBJ2-3, with 8 nucleotides matching TRBD2. Looked up from germline, CDR1 is LNHNV and CDR2 is YYDKDF (reference sequence). Unmatched junction bases numbered 11, after V lost 0 bases and J lost 3 bases. The CDR3 has 18 amino acids. Written as DNA, the CDR3 is TGTGCCACCAGCAGAGATATCGGAGGCGGGGGGCGTACAGATACGCAGTATTTT. This encodes CATSRDIGGGGRTDTQYF.

J is TRBJ2-1 and V is TRBV25-1; 7 bases are shared with TRBD2. Germline CDR1 is MGHDK and CDR2 is SYGVNS. The CDR3 is 16 amino acids. The trim removed 2 bases at V and 11 bases at J, leaving 15 bases unmatched. CDR3 region: CASSEISAGDRGKQFF. The CDR3 DNA follows: TGTGCCAGCAGTGAAATCTCGGCGGGAGATAGGGGTAAGCAGTTCTTC.

This clonotype was counted only a few times. This chain connects TRBV2 to TRBJ1-6; 8 bases map to TRBD1. V gave up 1 base and J gave up 9 bases; unmatched junction bases: 2. Germline CDR1 SNHLY, CDR2 FYNNEI. This CDR3 contains 14 residues. CDR3 nucleotide sequence: TGTGCCAGCAGTGAAGACAGGGGGATTTCACCCCTCCACTTT. This sequence encodes CASSEDRGISPLHF. The full variable domain, its missing parts supplied by reference TRBV2 and TRBJ1-6, is EPEVTQTPSHQVTQMGQEVILRCVPISNHLYFYWYRQILGQKVEFLVSFYNNEISEKSEIFDDQFSVERPDGSNFTLKIRSTKLEDSAMYFCASSEDRGISPLHFGNGTRLTVT.

This clonotype was seen repeatedly, ten times or more. The rearrangement joins TRBV7-2 to TRBJ2-7; TRBD1 aligns across 12 bases. After removal of 6 bases from V and 3 bases from J, the junction contained 6 bases not matched to a gene. The CDR3 length is 15 residues. Looked up from germline, CDR1 is SGHTA and CDR2 is FQGNSA. The CDR3 coding sequence is TGTGCCAGCAGGGACCGGGACAGGGGGCTCTACGAGCAGTACTTC. It encodes CASRDRDRGLYEQYF.

Ten or more counts support this clonotype. This chain connects TRBV7-8 to TRBJ2-1; D unresolved. CDR3 size: 12 residues. Trimming pared 3 bases from V and 8 bases from J, leaving 8 bases between. CDR1 SGHVS and CDR2 FQNEAQ come from the germline V gene. CDR3: CASSLVLHEQFF. The CDR3 region has the DNA TGTGCCAGCAGCTTGGTCCTCCATGAGCAGTTCTTC.

The rearrangement uses TRBV9 and TRBJ2-5, with 14 positions matching TRBD2. V lost 3 bases to trimming and J lost 5 bases; unmatched junction nucleotides: 6. There are 16 residues in the CDR3. CDR1 is SGDLS, CDR2 YYNGEE, per germline. Here the CDR3 reads CASSATSGGAQETQYF. The DNA for the CDR3 is TGTGCCAGCAGCGCGACTAGCGGGGGGGCCCAGGAGACCCAGTACTTC.

This clonotype was picked up a small number of times. V gene TRBV20-1 combines with J gene TRBJ2-7; TRBD2 agrees at 12 bases. Germline V CDR1 and CDR2: DFQATT, SNEGSKA (reference sequence). The CDR3 runs to 13 residues. The V gene end was trimmed by 7 bases and the J gene end by 0 bases; junction bases not matched to a gene: 1. The CDR3 coding sequence is TGCAGTGGGACTAGCGGGACCTCCTACGAGCAGTACTTC. This translates into CSGTSGTSYEQYF.

This clonotype was counted many times. The CDR3 nucleotides are TGTGCCAGCAGCCATAGGGCGACGACGAGCTCCTACGAGCAGTACTTC. Amino acids: CASSHRATTSSYEQYF. The genes are TRBV4-2 and TRBJ2-7; D uncertain. V lost 3 bases to trimming and J lost 0 bases, with 15 bases between them. The CDR3 runs to 16 residues. Germline CDR1 reads LGHNA; CDR2 reads YNFKEQ.

This clonotype appeared many times. The CDR3 DNA follows: TGTGCCAGCAGTTTGAGCGGAGAAAACATTCAGTACTTC. Amino acids: CASSLSGENIQYF. The chain employs TRBV12-3 or TRBV12-4 and TRBJ2-4, with TRBD2 as a possible D gene (5 bases). The CDR3 is 13 amino acids. The germline V and J ends were trimmed by 3 bases and 5 bases, with 8 bases remaining between them.

This chain joins TRBV5-1 and TRBJ2-3; D gene uncertain. CDR3 length equals 15 residues. V was cut by 4 bases and J by 4 bases, with 16 bases left in between. Germline V lookup: CDR1 SGHRS, CDR2 YFSETQ. DNA for the CDR3: TGCGCCAGCAGCCCACGTACCCGGTCCCCAGATACGCAGTATTTT. Residues: CASSPRTRSPDTQYF.